The 22 T cell receptor beta chains below were found in one sample sequenced in a study of T cell changes during pregnancy in multiple sclerosis. Clones were sequenced by immunoSEQ multiplex PCR, and TCRdb holds only the in-frame ones, with some missing. The table shows 35,000 to 45,000 clones, with around 90% occurring only once. This material consisted of CD8+ T cells from peripheral blood mononuclear cells, taken before pregnancy. These receptors came from a female donor with multiple sclerosis, enrolled in a pregnancy study.

CDR3 sequence reads: CASSPRLAGYPHNEQFF. The CDR3 region has the DNA TGTGCCAGCAGTCCAAGACTAGCGGGCTACCCCCACAATGAGCAGTTCTTC. This chain uses TRBV28 with TRBJ2-1; 10 bases agree with TRBD2. The J segment lost 5 bases and the V segment lost 5 bases, leaving 12 bases of the junction unmatched. CDR1 and CDR2 (germline): MDHEN, SYDVKM. The CDR3 is 17 residues long.

The V gene is TRBV27, the J gene TRBJ1-1; 11 bases match TRBD1. This CDR3 region has 14 residues. The germline V gene has CDR1 MNHEY and CDR2 SMNVEV (reference sequence). The CDR3 loop reads CATLPGTGGTEAFF. DNA of the CDR3: TGTGCTACACTACCCGGGACAGGGGGCACTGAAGCTTTCTTT.

This clone was counted once. This chain connects TRBV7-6 to TRBJ2-1; 7 nucleotides agree with TRBD2. The J segment lost 7 bases and the V segment lost 1 base, leaving 10 bases of the junction unmatched. CDR1 SGHVS and CDR2 FNYEAQ come from the germline V gene. There are 16 residues in the CDR3. The CDR3 DNA reads as TGTGCCAGCAGCTTAGGTTCGGGAGGCCGCCTAAATGAGCAGTTCTTC. This sequence encodes CASSLGSGGRLNEQFF.

The V call is TRBV28, the J call TRBJ2-1; 16 bases align to TRBD2. The germline V gene has CDR1 MDHEN and CDR2 SYDVKM. The CDR3 is made up of 20 amino acids. The ends lost 6 bases at V and 6 bases at J; junction bases unmatched: 17. CDR3 coding DNA: TGTGCCAGCAGCACCCCGTTCGGGACTAGCGGGAGGGCACGGGGCAATGAGCAGTTCTTC. It yields the protein CASSTPFGTSGRARGNEQFF.

The chain couples TRBV28 to TRBJ1-3; 7 bases line up with TRBD1. The CDR3 consists of 14 residues. The V gene end was trimmed by 5 bases and the J gene end by 8 bases; junction bases not matched to a gene: 9. Looked up from germline, CDR1 is MDHEN and CDR2 is SYDVKM. DNA for the CDR3: TGTGCCAGCAGTATGACAGGGACGGGGCACACCATATATTTT. Encoded protein: CASSMTGTGHTIYF. The full variable domain, with the rest looked up from reference TRBV28 and TRBJ1-3, is DVKVTQSSRYLVKRTGEKVFLECVQDMDHENMFWYRQDPGLGLRLIYFSYDVKMKEKGDIPEGYSVSREKKERFSLILESASTNQTSMYLCASSMTGTGHTIYFGEGSWLTVV.

The chain couples TRBV7-8 to TRBJ2-1; a weak D match, TRBD2 (5 bases). Germline assignment: CDR1 SGHVS and CDR2 FQNEAQ. This CDR3 comprises 16 residues. Trimming shortened V by 3 bases and J by 0 bases, and 12 bases separated the two germline ends. CDR3 nucleotides: TGTGCCAGCAGCTTTCTAAGCGGAAGCTCCTACAATGAGCAGTTCTTC. Residues: CASSFLSGSSYNEQFF.

V usage is TRBV6-5 and J usage is TRBJ2-2; D is possibly TRBD2 (5 bases). CDR1 and CDR2 (germline): MNHEY, SVGAGI. The CDR3 is 14 residues long. Trimming shortened V by 0 bases and J by 7 bases, and 9 bases separated the two germline ends. The CDR3 bases are TGTGCCAGCAGTTACTCTCGGGGAAGCGGGGAGCTGTTTTTT. This translates into CASSYSRGSGELFF.

The chain carries TRBV28 and TRBJ2-3; 7 nucleotides align to TRBD2. Germline-derived CDR1 and CDR2 are MDHEN and SYDVKM. J lost 2 bases, V lost 5 bases, and 13 bases had no gene match. The CDR3 runs 17 residues. The CDR3 nucleotides are TGTGCCAGCAGTCTAGGCATATGGGGGACTACCACAGATACGCAGTATTTT. This gives the protein CASSLGIWGTTTDTQYF.

This clone was observed once. The chain is built from TRBV10-3 and TRBJ1-1; D gene uncertain. CDR1 is ENHRY and CDR2 is SYGVKD in the germline V gene. Trimming left V 0 bases short and J 5 bases short, with 10 bases between. This CDR3 has 14 residues. The CDR3, as DNA: TGTGCCATCAGTGAGTCGGAGGGTGGTACTGAAGCTTTCTTT. Translated, it gives CAISESEGGTEAFF.

This sequence joins TRBV9 and TRBJ2-7, with D possibly being TRBD1 (5 bases). Germline V gives CDR1 SGDLS, CDR2 YYNGEE. Trimming took off 4 bases at V and 0 bases at J, with 11 bases between the two ends. This CDR3 has 14 amino acids. CDR3 sequence reads: CASSSSGYSYEQYF. The CDR3 DNA reads TGTGCCAGCAGCTCCTCAGGGTACTCCTACGAGCAGTACTTC.

The J gene is TRBJ1-2, the V gene TRBV27; 9 bases line up with TRBD1. The CDR3 extends over 15 amino acids. With V trimmed by 0 bases and J by 4 bases, 3 bases remained unmatched. Per germline, CDR1 MNHEY and CDR2 SMNVEV (reference sequence). The CDR3 DNA reads TGTGCCAGCAGTTTATCGGGGACAGGGCCCTATGGCTACACCTTC. It yields the protein CASSLSGTGPYGYTF.

V and J are TRBV28 and TRBJ2-1, with TRBD2 matching over 8 bases. CDR1 and CDR2 (germline): MDHEN, SYDVKM. This CDR3 contains 17 residues. J lost 2 bases, V lost 2 bases, and 8 bases had no gene match. This CDR3 is CASSLGAGEATYNEQFF. In DNA form, the CDR3 reads TGTGCCAGCAGTTTAGGAGCGGGAGAGGCTACCTACAATGAGCAGTTCTTC.

Of note for this clone: Other DNA sequences in the sample encode the same CDR3. V usage is TRBV27 and J usage is TRBJ2-3; 8 positions agree with TRBD2. Trimming at V came to 4 bases and at J to 3 bases, leaving 3 bases not matched to a gene. The CDR3 has 14 amino acids. Per the germline V gene, CDR1 is MNHEY and CDR2 is SMNVEV (reference sequence). DNA of the CDR3: TGTGCCAGCAGTTCCCAGCGGGAGACAGATACGCAGTATTTT. It encodes CASSSQRETDTQYF.

The genes are TRBV9 and TRBJ2-2; D might be TRBD1 (5 bases). Trimming cost V 7 bases and J 4 bases, with 17 bases left between them. Germline-derived CDR1 and CDR2 are SGDLS and YYNGEE. The CDR3 runs 15 residues. The CDR3 DNA reads as TGTGCCAGCGGCCCGCAGGGAAGGATCACCGGGGAGCTGTTTTTT. It translates to CASGPQGRITGELFF. The full variable domain, rest sourced from reference TRBV9 and TRBJ2-2, is DSGVTQTPKHLITATGQRVTLRCSPRSGDLSVYWYQQSLDQGLQFLIQYYNGEERAKGNILERFSAQQFPDLHSELNLSSLELGDSALYFCASGPQGRITGELFFGEGSRLTVL.

The chain is built from TRBV27 and TRBJ2-7, with 12 bases aligning to TRBD2. In germline, CDR1 is MNHEY, CDR2 SMNVEV (reference sequence). V lost 3 bases to trimming and J lost 11 bases; unmatched junction nucleotides: 14. This CDR3 has 16 amino acids. CDR3 bases: TGTGCCAGCAGTTTCCTTAGTTCCCTAGCGGGGGGGTCGGAGTACTTC. Protein product: CASSFLSSLAGGSEYF.

This clone turned up a few times. This chain uses TRBV27 with TRBJ2-7; TRBD1 aligns across 10 bases. Germline V CDR1 and CDR2: MNHEY, SMNVEV (reference sequence). This CDR3 region has 13 residues. Losses at the gene ends were 7 bases for V and 5 bases for J; bases not matched to a gene: 5. The DNA of the CDR3 is TGTGCCAGCAAGGGACAGGGGATCCACGAGCAGTACTTC. Protein: CASKGQGIHEQYF.

V is TRBV6-5 and J is TRBJ2-7, with TRBD1 matching 9 bases. This CDR3 spans 15 amino acids. Germline CDR1 MNHEY, CDR2 SVGAGI. V lost 0 bases to trimming and J lost 4 bases; unmatched junction nucleotides: 4. The CDR3 here is CASSYSGTGTYEQYF. As DNA, the CDR3 is TGTGCCAGCAGTTACTCCGGGACAGGGACATACGAGCAGTACTTC.

The chain employs TRBV7-9 and TRBJ2-3, with a possible D match to TRBD2 (5 bases). The CDR3 is 16 residues long. The germline V gene has CDR1 SEHNR and CDR2 FQNEAQ (reference sequence). The V end was cut by 6 bases, the J end by 0 bases, with 16 bases between. The CDR3 loop reads CASSQSFGGSTDTQYF. CDR3 nucleotides: TGTGCCAGCAGTCAATCCTTTGGCGGGAGCACAGATACGCAGTATTTT.

This clone was seen once. The chain couples TRBV9 to TRBJ2-1; D gene uncertain. Trimming pared 0 bases from V and 4 bases from J, leaving 5 bases between. The CDR3 contains 13 residues. CDR1 is SGDLS and CDR2 is YYNGEE in the germline V gene. The CDR3 sequence is CASSVDSYNEQFF. CDR3 coding DNA: TGTGCCAGCAGCGTAGATAGTTACAATGAGCAGTTCTTC.

The gene calls are TRBV28 and TRBJ1-1; D may be TRBD1 (5 bases). Germline V gives CDR1 MDHEN, CDR2 SYDVKM. V lost 5 bases and J 1 base, leaving 11 bases between the germline ends. The CDR3 has 14 amino acids. For the CDR3, the DNA is TGTGCCAGCAGTGTCTTAACAGGGAACACTGAAGCTTTCTTT. Translating gives CASSVLTGNTEAFF. The full variable domain, completed using reference TRBV28 and TRBJ1-1, is DVKVTQSSRYLVKRTGEKVFLECVQDMDHENMFWYRQDPGLGLRLIYFSYDVKMKEKGDIPEGYSVSREKKERFSLILESASTNQTSMYLCASSVLTGNTEAFFGQGTRLTVV.

This clone was found a few times. The rearrangement links TRBV7-8 to TRBJ2-6, with 9 bases that match TRBD1. The trim removed 0 bases at V and 1 base at J, leaving 1 base unmatched. There are 17 residues in the CDR3. The germline V gene has CDR1 SGHVS and CDR2 FQNEAQ. CDR3 in amino acids: CASSLAGQGSGANVLTF. CDR3 DNA sequence: TGTGCCAGCAGCTTAGCTGGACAGGGGTCTGGGGCCAACGTCCTGACTTTC.

The V and J genes are TRBV7-9 and TRBJ2-1; 12 nucleotides match TRBD1. Germline-derived CDR1 and CDR2 are SEHNR and FQNEAQ (reference sequence). V shed 4 bases, J shed 8 bases, and the junction held 6 bases outside the gene matches. The CDR3 has 15 amino acids. CDR3 region: CASSSGQGALYEQFF. The CDR3 region has the DNA TGTGCCAGCAGCTCGGGACAGGGGGCGCTTTATGAGCAGTTCTTC.